The clone carrying this T cell receptor beta chain has just a few counts. From RNA, the CDR3 regions of TCR beta chains were amplified and sequenced. First-round RT-PCR used HTBI primers; second-round multiplex PCR followed. TCRdb independently ran MiXCR on the multiplex PCR reads; one entry per CDR3 protein. The sample records more than 300,000 distinct CDR3 sequences, roughly 15% being singletons. This entry comes from a study of Graves' ophthalmopathy and Graves' hyperthyroidism. Study as a whole: Peripheral blood samples were taken at initial diagnosis, before any treatment.

This CDR3 region has 12 residues. Trimming left V 6 bases short and J 9 bases short, with 12 bases between. Looked up from germline, CDR1 is MNHNS and CDR2 is SASEGT. This TCR derives from a woman younger than 35 with stable Graves' hyperthyroidism. Sequences were obtained from peripheral blood. The chain employs TRBV6-1 and TRBJ2-4; D is undetermined. CDR3 nucleotide sequence: TGTGCCAGCAGCCTCCCCTGGGGCATTCAGTACTTC. Encoded protein: CASSLPWGIQYF.